This T cell receptor (beta chain) was retrieved from a study of early T cells in non-severe SARS-CoV-2 infection. Looking at the study overall: Sequencing of bulk RNA from unsorted whole blood was done, without chain pairing. Regarding the study as a whole: VDJdb matches were skewed toward anti-spike CD8 T cell responses.

Unique molecular identifiers tagged individual cDNA molecules. TCRdb passed the 5' RACE reads through MiXCR, listing each CDR3 protein once. The sample shows about 60,000 distinct CDR3 sequences, just under 9% of them seen only once. The sample holds many counts of this clonotype. Its antigen is unknown. Germline assignment: CDR1 MDHEN and CDR2 SYDVKM. The junction had 4 bases not matched to a gene; V was cut back by 2 bases and J by 7 bases. CDR3 length: 15 residues. This clonotype was obtained from an adult who was a healthcare worker with PCR-confirmed SARS-CoV-2 infection or an uninfected control (not recorded which). The chain recombines TRBV28 with TRBJ2-1; TRBD1 matches at 11 bases. Sequencing was done on a sample of whole blood. In DNA, the CDR3 is TGTGCCAGCAGTTTACCCGGGACAGGGGGGAATGAGCAGTTCTTC. This sequence encodes CASSLPGTGGNEQFF.